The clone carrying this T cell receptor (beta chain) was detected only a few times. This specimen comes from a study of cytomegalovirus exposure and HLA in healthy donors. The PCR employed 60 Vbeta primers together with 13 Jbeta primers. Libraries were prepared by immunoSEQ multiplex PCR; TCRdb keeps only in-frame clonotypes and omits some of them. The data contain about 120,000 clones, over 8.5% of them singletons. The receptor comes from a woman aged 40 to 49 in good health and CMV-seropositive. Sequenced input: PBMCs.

CDR3 in amino acids: CAWSVKGRAGNQPQHF. The DNA for the CDR3 is TGTGCCTGGAGTGTAAAGGGCAGGGCAGGGAATCAGCCCCAGCATTTT. The chain carries TRBV30 and TRBJ1-5, with a weak D call TRBD1 (5 bases). This CDR3 contains 16 residues. V lost 0 bases and J lost 4, with 16 bases in between. CDR1 GTSNPN and CDR2 SVGIG come from the germline V gene (reference sequence). The full variable domain, its missing parts supplied by reference TRBV30 and TRBJ1-5, is SQTIHQWPATLVQPVGSPLSLECTVEGTSNPNLYWYRQAAGRGLQLLFYSVGIGQISSEVPQNLSASRPQDRQFILSSKKLLLSDSGFYLCAWSVKGRAGNQPQHFGDGTRLSIL.